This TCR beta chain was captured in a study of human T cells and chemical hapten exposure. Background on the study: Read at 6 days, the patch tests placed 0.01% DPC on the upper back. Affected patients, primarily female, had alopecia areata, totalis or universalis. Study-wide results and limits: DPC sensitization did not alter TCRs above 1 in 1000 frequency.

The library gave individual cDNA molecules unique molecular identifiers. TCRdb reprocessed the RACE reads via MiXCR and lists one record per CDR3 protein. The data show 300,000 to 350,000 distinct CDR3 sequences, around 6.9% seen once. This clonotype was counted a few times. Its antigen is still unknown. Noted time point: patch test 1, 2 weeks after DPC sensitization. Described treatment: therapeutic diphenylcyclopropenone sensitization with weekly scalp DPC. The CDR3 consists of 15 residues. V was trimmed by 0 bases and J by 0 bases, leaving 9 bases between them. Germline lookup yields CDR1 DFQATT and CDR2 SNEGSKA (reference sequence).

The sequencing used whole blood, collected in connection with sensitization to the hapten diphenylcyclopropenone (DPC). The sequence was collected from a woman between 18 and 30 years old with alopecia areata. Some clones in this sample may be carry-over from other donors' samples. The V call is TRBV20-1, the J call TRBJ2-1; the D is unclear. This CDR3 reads CSARDPRYSYNEQFF. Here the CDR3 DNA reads TGCAGTGCTAGAGATCCAAGGTACTCCTACAATGAGCAGTTCTTC.